Presented here are 10 T cell receptor beta chains from one specimen sequenced in a study of human versus mouse CDR3 diversity and MHC coevolution. Clones were sequenced by immunoSEQ multiplex PCR, and TCRdb holds only the in-frame ones, with some missing. The sample lists about 77,000 clones, 85% to 95% occurring once. What was sequenced was naive CD4+ T cells from blood. As to subset: CD45RO-negative CD62L-positive naive CD4 T cells. Receptor source: a person aged 25 to 75 in good health.

The chain recombines TRBV7-9 with TRBJ2-5; TRBD1 matches 8 bases. The CDR3 contains 15 residues. Germline loops: CDR1 SEHNR, CDR2 FQNEAQ (reference sequence). Trimming removed 3 bases from V and 4 bases from J; junction bases left unmatched: 7. In DNA, the CDR3 is TGTGCCAGCAGCTTCTGGACAGGGAGAGCAGAGACCCAGTACTTC. The encoded protein is CASSFWTGRAETQYF.

The rearrangement links TRBV6-5 to TRBJ1-2, with no clear D. The V gene lost 2 bases and the J gene lost 8 bases, with 12 bases spanning the gap. This CDR3 is built from 13 residues. Per the germline V gene, CDR1 is MNHEY and CDR2 is SVGAGI. CDR3 amino acids: CASSYGREGGYTF. CDR3 sequence (DNA): TGTGCCAGCAGTTACGGACGGGAGGGCGGCTACACCTTC.

The chain carries TRBV6-1 and TRBJ2-5, with D unresolved. CDR1 and CDR2 (germline): MNHNS, SASEGT. The CDR3 runs to 13 residues. V was clipped by 8 bases and J by 1 base, with 11 bases between them. The chain's CDR3 is CASSYTVQETQYF. The CDR3 nucleotides read TGTGCCAGCTCCTATACAGTCCAAGAGACCCAGTACTTC.

The rearrangement links TRBV29-1 to TRBJ2-7, with D possibly being TRBD2 (6 bases). The length of the CDR3 is 16 residues. With 8 bases removed from V and 2 bases from J, the gap between germline ends came to 25 bases. Germline V gene data show CDR1 as SQVTM and CDR2 as ANQGSEA. The CDR3 coding sequence is TGCAGCCTGGGACTTTCAGCGCTACGAATCCCCTACGAGCAGTACTTC. This sequence encodes CSLGLSALRIPYEQYF.

J is TRBJ2-1 and V is TRBV5-4; 12 nucleotides align to TRBD2. Germline CDR1 SGHNT, CDR2 YYREEE (reference sequence). The ends lost 4 bases at V and 6 bases at J; junction bases unmatched: 5. CDR3 length: 15 amino acids. For the CDR3, the DNA is TGTGCCAGCAGCCAGCTAGCGGGAGGGCCCAATGAGCAGTTCTTC. Translation gives CASSQLAGGPNEQFF.

The chain has TRBV6-5 and TRBJ1-1, with D unresolved. The germline CDR1 and CDR2 sequences are MNHEY and SVGAGI. Trimming took 2 bases from V and 1 from J, leaving 5 bases between them. The length of the CDR3 is 13 residues. CDR3 protein: CASSYGRNTEAFF. CDR3 DNA sequence: TGTGCCAGCAGTTACGGCAGGAACACTGAAGCTTTCTTT.

The CDR3 nucleotides read TGTGCCTGGGTCGGGAGGGAGAACTATGGCTACACCTTC. Translated, it gives CAWVGRENYGYTF. The chain couples TRBV30 to TRBJ1-2; no clear D. This CDR3 has 13 amino acids. CDR1 is GTSNPN, CDR2 SVGIG, per germline (reference sequence). Trimming cost V 5 bases and J 2 bases, with 12 bases left between them.

The gene calls are TRBV4-1 and TRBJ2-5, with D hard to call. Trimming removed 1 base at V and 5 bases at J, with 8 bases between. The CDR3 covers 13 residues. Germline-derived CDR1 and CDR2 are MGHRA and YSYEKL. The CDR3 DNA sequence: TGCGCCAGCAGCCAAGTCGCGGTTGAGACCCAGTACTTC. This encodes CASSQVAVETQYF.

This chain joins TRBV6-5 and TRBJ1-5; D unresolved. This CDR3 is 13 amino acids long. The germline V gene has CDR1 MNHEY and CDR2 SVGAGI. Trimming took 0 bases from V and 6 from J, leaving 6 bases between them. DNA for the CDR3: TGTGCCAGCAGTTACTCGCAGTTTCAGCCCCAGCATTTT. This sequence encodes CASSYSQFQPQHF.

V is TRBV18 and J is TRBJ1-5; 9 bases line up with TRBD1. The CDR3 has 16 amino acids. After removal of 6 bases from V and 9 bases from J, the junction contained 15 bases not matched to a gene. Germline assignment: CDR1 KGHSH and CDR2 LQKENI. The CDR3 DNA sequence: TGTGCCAGCTCCCTCGTGGGGACAGGGCAAGGGGGGCCCCAGCATTTT. This gives the protein CASSLVGTGQGGPQHF.